The TCR beta chain described here comes from a study of cytomegalovirus exposure and HLA in healthy donors. The CDR3 is 15 residues long. Germline V CDR1 and CDR2: SGHTA, FQGTGA. V lost 2 bases, J lost 7 bases, and 15 bases lay in between. It was with 60 Vbeta and 13 Jbeta primers that the PCR ran. Assay used: immunoSEQ multiplex PCR; TCRdb lists only in-frame clones, some missing. Its table records 100,000 to 150,000 clones. The V call is TRBV7-3, the J call TRBJ2-1; the D is unclear. Specimen: PBMCs. The receptor comes from a woman in her thirties or forties in good health and CMV-seronegative. The CDR3 here is CASSLFSGILNEQFF. The CDR3 nucleotides read TGTGCCAGCAGCTTATTTTCAGGAATTTTAAATGAGCAGTTCTTC.